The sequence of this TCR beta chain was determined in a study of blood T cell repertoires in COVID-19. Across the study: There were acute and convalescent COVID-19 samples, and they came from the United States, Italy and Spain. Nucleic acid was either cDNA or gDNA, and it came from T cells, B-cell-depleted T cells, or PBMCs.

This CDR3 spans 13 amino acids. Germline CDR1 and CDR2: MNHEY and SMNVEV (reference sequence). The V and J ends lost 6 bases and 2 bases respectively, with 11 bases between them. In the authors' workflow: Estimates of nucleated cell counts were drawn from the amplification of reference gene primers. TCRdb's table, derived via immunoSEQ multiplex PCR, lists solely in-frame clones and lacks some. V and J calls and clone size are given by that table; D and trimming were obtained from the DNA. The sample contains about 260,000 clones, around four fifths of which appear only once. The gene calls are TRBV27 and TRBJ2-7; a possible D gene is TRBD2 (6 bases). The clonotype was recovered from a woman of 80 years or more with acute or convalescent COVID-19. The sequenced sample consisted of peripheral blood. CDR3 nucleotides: TGTGCCAGCAGCTACGGGAGTGCCTACGAGCAGTACTTC. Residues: CASSYGSAYEQYF.